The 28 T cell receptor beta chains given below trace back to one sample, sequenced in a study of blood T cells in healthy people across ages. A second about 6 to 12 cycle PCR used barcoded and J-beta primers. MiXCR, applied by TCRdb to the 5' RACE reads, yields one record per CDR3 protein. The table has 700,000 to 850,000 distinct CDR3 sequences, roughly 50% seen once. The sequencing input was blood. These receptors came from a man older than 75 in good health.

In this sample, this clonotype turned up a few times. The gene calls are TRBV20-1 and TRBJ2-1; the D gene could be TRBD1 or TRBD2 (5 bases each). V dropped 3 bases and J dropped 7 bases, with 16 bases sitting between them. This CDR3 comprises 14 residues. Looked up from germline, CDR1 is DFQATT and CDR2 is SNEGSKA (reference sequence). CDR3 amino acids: CSASPGAAVNEQFF. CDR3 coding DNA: TGCAGTGCTAGCCCCGGGGCAGCGGTTAATGAGCAGTTCTTC.

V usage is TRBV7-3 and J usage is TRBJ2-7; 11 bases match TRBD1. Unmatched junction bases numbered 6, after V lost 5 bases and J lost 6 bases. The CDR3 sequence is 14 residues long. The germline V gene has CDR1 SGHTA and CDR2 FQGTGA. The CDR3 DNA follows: TGTGCCAGCAGCGCCGGGACAGGGGGAACCGAGCAGTACTTC. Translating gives CASSAGTGGTEQYF.

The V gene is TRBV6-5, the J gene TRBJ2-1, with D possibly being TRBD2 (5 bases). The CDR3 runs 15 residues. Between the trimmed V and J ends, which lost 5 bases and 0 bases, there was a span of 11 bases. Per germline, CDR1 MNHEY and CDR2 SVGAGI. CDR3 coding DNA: TGTGCCAGCAGTACTGACTACCTCTCCTACAATGAGCAGTTCTTC. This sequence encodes CASSTDYLSYNEQFF.

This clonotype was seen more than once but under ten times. CDR3 coding DNA: TGTGCCACCTCACAAGCCCCTTTCTACGAGCAGTACTTC. It specifies CATSQAPFYEQYF. The chain combines TRBV7-2 with TRBJ2-7, with unresolved D. Germline lookup yields CDR1 SGHTA and CDR2 FQGNSA. V was pared by 10 bases and J by 3 bases, with 16 bases between. This CDR3 has 13 amino acids.

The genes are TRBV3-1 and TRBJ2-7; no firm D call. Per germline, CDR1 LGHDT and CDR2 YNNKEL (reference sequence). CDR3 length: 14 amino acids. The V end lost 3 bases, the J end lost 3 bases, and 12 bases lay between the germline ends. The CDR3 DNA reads TGTGCCAGCAGCCAGGAGCTGCCGATCTACGAGCAGTACTTC. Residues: CASSQELPIYEQYF.

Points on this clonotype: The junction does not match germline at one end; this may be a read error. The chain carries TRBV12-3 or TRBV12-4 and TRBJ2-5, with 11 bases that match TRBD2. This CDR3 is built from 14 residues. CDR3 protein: CASSRLAGQETQYF. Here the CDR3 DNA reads TGCGCCAGCAGTAGACTAGCGGGACAAGAGACCCAGTACTTC.

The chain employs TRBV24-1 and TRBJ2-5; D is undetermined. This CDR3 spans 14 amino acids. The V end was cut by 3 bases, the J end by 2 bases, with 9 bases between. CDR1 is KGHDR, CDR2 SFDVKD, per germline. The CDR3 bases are TGTGCCACCAGTGATGCGGCGTTGCAAGAGACCCAGTACTTC. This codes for CATSDAALQETQYF.

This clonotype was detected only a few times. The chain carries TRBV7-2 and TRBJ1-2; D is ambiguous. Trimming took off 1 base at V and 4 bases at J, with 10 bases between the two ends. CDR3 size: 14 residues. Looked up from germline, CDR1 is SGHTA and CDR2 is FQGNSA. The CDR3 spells CASSLVWQSYGYTF. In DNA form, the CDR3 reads TGTGCCAGCAGCTTAGTCTGGCAGAGCTATGGCTACACCTTC.

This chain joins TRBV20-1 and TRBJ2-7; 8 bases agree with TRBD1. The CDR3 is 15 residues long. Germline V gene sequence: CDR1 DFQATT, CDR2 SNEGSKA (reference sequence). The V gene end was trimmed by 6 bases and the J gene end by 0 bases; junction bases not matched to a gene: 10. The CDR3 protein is CSAQKAGTGSYEQYF. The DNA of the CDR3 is TGCAGTGCCCAAAAAGCCGGGACAGGCTCCTACGAGCAGTACTTC.

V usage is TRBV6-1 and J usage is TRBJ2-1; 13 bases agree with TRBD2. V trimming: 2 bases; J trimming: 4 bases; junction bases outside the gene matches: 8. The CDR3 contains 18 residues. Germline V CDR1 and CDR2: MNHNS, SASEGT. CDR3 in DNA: TGTGCCAGCAGTGAATTCGTCCCGGGACTAGCGGGGTACAATGAGCAGTTCTTC. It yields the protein CASSEFVPGLAGYNEQFF.

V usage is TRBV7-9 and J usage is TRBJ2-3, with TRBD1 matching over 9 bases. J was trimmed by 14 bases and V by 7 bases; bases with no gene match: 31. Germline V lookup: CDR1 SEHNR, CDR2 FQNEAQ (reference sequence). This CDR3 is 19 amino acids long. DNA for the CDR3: TGTGCCAGCAAAATAGAGAAGGGCCGGGACAGGGAGAAACACAGATACGCGTATTTT. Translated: CASKIEKGRDREKHRYAYF.

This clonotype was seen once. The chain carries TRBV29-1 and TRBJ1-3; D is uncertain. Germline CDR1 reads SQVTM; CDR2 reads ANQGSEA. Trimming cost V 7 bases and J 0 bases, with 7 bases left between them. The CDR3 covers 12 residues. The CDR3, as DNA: TGCAGCGCCCTGAGCTCTGGAAACACCATATATTTT. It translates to CSALSSGNTIYF.

The chain's CDR3 is CSVDGTSGTEQYF. The CDR3 DNA reads as TGCAGCGTAGACGGGACTAGCGGGACCGAGCAGTACTTC. The rearrangement links TRBV29-1 to TRBJ2-7, with 13 bases lining up with TRBD2. With V trimmed by 6 bases and J by 6 bases, 5 bases remained unmatched. From germline, CDR1 is SQVTM and CDR2 ANQGSEA. The CDR3 runs to 13 residues.

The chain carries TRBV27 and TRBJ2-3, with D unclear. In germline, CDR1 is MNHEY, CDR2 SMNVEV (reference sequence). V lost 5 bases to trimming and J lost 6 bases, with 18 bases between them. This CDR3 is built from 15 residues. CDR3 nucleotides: TGTGCCAGCAGTCCCCGGGCTCACCCACCTGATACGCAGTATTTT. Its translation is CASSPRAHPPDTQYF.

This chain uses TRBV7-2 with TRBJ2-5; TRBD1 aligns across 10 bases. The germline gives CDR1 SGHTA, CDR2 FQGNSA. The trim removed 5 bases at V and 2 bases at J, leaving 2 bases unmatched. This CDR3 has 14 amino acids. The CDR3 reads CASSRDRGQETQYF. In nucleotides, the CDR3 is TGTGCCAGCAGCCGGGACAGGGGACAAGAGACCCAGTACTTC.

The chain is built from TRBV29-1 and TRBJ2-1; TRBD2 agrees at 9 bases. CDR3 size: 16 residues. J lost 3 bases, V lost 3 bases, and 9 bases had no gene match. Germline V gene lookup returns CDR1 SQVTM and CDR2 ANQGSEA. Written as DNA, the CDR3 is TGCAGCGTTGAGAGAGCCATGACTAGCGGCTACAATGAGCAGTTCTTC. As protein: CSVERAMTSGYNEQFF.

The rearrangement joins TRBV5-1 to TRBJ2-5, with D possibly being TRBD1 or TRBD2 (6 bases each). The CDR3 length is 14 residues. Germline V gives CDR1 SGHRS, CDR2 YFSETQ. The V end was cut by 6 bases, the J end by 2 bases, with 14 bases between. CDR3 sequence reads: CASTKGGGQETQYF. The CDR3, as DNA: TGCGCCAGCACCAAGGGGGGAGGACAAGAGACCCAGTACTTC. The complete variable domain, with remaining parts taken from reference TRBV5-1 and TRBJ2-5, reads KAGVTQTPRYLIKTRGQQVTLSCSPISGHRSVSWYQQTPGQGLQFLFEYFSETQRNKGNFPGRFSGRQFSNSRSEMNVSTLELGDSALYLCASTKGGGQETQYFGPGTRLLVL.

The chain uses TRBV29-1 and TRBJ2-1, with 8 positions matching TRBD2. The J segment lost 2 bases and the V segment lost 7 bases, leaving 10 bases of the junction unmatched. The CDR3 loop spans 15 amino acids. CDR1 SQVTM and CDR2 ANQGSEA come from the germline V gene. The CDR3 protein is CSGTGTSLPYNEQFF. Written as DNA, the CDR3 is TGCAGCGGGACGGGGACTAGTTTGCCCTACAATGAGCAGTTCTTC.

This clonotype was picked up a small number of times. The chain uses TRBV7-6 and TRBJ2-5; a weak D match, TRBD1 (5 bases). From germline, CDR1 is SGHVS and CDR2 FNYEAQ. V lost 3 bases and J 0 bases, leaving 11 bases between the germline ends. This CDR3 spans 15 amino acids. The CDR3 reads CASSLADTYQETQYF. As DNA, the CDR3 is TGTGCCAGCAGCTTGGCGGACACCTACCAAGAGACCCAGTACTTC.

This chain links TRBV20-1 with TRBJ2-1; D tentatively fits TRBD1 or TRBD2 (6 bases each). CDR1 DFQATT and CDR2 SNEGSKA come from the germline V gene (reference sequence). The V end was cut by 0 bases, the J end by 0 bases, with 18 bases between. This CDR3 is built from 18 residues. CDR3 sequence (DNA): TGCAGTGCTAGAGATCCACGCGGGACCAGGGGCTCCTACAATGAGCAGTTCTTC. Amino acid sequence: CSARDPRGTRGSYNEQFF.

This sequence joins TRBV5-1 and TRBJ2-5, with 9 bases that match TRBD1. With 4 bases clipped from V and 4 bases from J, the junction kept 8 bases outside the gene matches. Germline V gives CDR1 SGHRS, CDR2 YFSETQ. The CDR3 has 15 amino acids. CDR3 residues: CASSTPGQGTETQYF. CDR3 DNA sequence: TGCGCCAGCAGCACACCGGGACAGGGAACAGAGACCCAGTACTTC.

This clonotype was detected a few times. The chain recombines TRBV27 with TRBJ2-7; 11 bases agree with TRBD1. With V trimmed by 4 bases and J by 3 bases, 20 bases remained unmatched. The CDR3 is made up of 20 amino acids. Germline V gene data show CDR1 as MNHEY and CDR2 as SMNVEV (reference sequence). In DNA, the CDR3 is TGTGCCAGCAGTTCACGGACAGGGGGCCCTACTAGCGGAGAACTCTACGAGCAGTACTTC. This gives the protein CASSSRTGGPTSGELYEQYF.

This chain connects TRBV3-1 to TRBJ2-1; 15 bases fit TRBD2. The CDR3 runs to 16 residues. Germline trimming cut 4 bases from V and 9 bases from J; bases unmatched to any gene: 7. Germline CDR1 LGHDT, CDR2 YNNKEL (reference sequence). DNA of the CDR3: TGTGCCAGCAGCCCTCGATGGACTAGCGGGAGGGGTGAGCAGTTCTTC. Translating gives CASSPRWTSGRGEQFF.

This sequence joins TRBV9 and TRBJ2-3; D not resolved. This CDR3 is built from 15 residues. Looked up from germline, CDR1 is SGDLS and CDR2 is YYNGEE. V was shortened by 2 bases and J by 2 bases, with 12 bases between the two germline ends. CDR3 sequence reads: CASSVSSANTDTQYF. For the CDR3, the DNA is TGTGCCAGCAGCGTGTCGAGCGCGAACACAGATACGCAGTATTTT.

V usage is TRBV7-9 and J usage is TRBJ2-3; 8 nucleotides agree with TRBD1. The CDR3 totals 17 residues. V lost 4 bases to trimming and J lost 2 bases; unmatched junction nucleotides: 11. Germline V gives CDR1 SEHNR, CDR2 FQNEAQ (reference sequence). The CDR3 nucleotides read TGTGCCAGCAGCTCATCACGGTGGACAGGGAACACAGATACGCAGTATTTT. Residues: CASSSSRWTGNTDTQYF.

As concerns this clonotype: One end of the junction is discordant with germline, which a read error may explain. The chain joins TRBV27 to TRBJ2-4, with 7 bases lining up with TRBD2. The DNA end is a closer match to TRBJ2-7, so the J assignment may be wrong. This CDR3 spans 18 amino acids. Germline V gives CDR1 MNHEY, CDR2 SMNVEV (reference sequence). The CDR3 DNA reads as TGTGTCAGCAGTCAGCTGTCCCATCCGGGACGGGAGGCCCACGAGCAGTACTTC. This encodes CVSSQLSHPGREAHEQYF.

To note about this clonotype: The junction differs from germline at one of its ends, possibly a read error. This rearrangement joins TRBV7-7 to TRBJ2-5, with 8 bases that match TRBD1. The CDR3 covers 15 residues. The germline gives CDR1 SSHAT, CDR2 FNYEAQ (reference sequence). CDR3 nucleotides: TGTGCTAGCAGCTTAGCTGACAGGGGCCAGGAGACCCAGTACTTC. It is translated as CASSLADRGQETQYF. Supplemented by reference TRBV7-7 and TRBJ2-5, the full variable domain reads GAGVSQSPRYKVTKRGQDVTLRCDPISSHATLYWYQQALGQGPEFLTYFNYEAQPDKSGLPSDRFSAERPEGSISTLTIQRTEQRDSAMYRCASSLADRGQETQYFGPGTRLLVL.

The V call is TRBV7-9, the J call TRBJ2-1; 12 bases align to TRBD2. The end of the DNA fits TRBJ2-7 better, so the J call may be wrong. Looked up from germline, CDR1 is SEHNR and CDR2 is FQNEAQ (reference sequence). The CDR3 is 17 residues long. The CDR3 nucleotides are TGTGCCAGCAGCTCCCTAGCGGGAGGGAGTTCCTACAATGAGCAGTACTTC. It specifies CASSSLAGGSSYNEQYF.